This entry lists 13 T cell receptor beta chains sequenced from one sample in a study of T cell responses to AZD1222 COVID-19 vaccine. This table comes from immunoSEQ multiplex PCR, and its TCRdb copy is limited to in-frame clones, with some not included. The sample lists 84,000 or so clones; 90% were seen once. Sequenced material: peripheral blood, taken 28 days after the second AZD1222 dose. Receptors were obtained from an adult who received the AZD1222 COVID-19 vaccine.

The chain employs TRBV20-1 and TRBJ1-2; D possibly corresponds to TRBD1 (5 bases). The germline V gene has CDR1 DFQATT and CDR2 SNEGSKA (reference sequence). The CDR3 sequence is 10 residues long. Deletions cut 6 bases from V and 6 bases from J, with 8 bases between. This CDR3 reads CSAGANGYTF. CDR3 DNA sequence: TGCAGTGCAGGGGCAAATGGCTACACCTTC.

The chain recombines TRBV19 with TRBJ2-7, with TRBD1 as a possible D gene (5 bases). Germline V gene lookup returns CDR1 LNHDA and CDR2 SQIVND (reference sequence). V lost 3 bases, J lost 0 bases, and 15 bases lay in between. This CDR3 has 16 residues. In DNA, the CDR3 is TGTGCCAGTAGTATGTCAGGGCAGGGCTACTCCTACGAGCAGTACTTC. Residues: CASSMSGQGYSYEQYF.

CDR3 sequence reads: CASSLGEGYTF. Written as DNA, the CDR3 is TGTGCCAGCAGCTTGGGTGAGGGCTACACCTTC. The V gene is TRBV5-6, the J gene TRBJ1-2; D is ambiguous. This CDR3 is 11 amino acids long. V gave up 0 bases and J gave up 8 bases, with 5 bases separating them. The V gene's germline CDR1 is SGHDT and CDR2 YYEEEE.

This chain's CDR3 is CASSESLGEETQYF. In DNA form, the CDR3 reads TGTGCCAGCAGTGAATCTCTGGGAGAAGAGACCCAGTACTTC. The rearrangement joins TRBV25-1 to TRBJ2-5; D may be TRBD2 (5 bases). V lost 1 base to trimming and J lost 3 bases, with 9 bases between them. The germline V gene has CDR1 MGHDK and CDR2 SYGVNS. CDR3 length equals 14 residues.

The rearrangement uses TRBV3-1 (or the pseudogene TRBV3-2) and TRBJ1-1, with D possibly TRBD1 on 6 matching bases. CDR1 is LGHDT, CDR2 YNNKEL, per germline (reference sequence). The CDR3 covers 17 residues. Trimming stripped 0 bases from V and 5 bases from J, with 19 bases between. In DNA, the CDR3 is TGTGCCAGCAGCCAAGATCCGCGGGAACAGGGTTTTACTGAAGCTTTCTTT. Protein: CASSQDPREQGFTEAFF.

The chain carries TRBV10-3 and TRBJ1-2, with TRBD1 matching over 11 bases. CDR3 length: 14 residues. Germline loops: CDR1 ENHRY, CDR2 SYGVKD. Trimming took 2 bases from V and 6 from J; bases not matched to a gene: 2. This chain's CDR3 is CAISERTGGDGYTF. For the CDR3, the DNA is TGTGCCATCAGTGAGCGGACAGGGGGCGATGGCTACACCTTC.

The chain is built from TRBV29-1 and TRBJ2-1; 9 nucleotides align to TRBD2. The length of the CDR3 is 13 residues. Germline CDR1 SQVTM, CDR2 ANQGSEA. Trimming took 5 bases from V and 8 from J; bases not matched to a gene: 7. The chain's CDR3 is CSVPTSGLDEQFF. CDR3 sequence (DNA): TGCAGCGTTCCGACTAGCGGTTTAGATGAGCAGTTCTTC.

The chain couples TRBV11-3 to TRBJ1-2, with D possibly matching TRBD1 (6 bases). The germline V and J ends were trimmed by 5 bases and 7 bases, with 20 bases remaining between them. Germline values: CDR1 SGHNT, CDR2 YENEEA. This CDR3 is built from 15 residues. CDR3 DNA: TGTGCCAGCAGCCCATCGCCCGGGGGCGTGAGTGGCTACACCTTC. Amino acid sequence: CASSPSPGGVSGYTF. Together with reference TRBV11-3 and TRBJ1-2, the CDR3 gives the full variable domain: EAGVVQSPRYKIIEKKQPVAFWCNPISGHNTLYWYLQNLGQGPELLIRYENEEAVDDSQLPKDRFSAERLKGVDSTLKIQPAELGDSAVYLCASSPSPGGVSGYTFGSGTRLTVV.

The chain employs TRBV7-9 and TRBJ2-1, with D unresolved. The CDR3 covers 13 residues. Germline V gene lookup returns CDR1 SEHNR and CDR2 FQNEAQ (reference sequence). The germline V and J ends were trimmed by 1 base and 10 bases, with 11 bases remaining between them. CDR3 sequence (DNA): TGTGCCAGCAGCTTAGGTCCGTCAGACGAGCAGTTCTTC. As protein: CASSLGPSDEQFF.

The CDR3 bases are TGTGCCAGCGGGGCGTTGAATTCACCCCTCCACTTT. It yields the protein CASGALNSPLHF. The chain employs TRBV5-5 and TRBJ1-6, with D possibly matching TRBD1 (5 bases). Trimming pared 7 bases from V and 7 bases from J, leaving 9 bases between. The CDR3 has 12 residues. Germline CDR1 SGHKS, CDR2 YYEKEE (reference sequence).

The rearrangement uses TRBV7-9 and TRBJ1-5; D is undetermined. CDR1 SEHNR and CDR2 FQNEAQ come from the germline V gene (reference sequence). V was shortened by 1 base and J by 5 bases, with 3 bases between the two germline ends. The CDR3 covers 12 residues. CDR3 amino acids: CASSLDDQPQHF. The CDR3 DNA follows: TGTGCCAGCAGCTTAGACGATCAGCCCCAGCATTTT.

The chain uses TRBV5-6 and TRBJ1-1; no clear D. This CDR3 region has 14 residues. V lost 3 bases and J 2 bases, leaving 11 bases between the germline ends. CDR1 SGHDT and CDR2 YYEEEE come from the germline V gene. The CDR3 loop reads CASSYRGPNTEAFF. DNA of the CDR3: TGTGCCAGCAGCTATCGAGGACCCAACACTGAAGCTTTCTTT.

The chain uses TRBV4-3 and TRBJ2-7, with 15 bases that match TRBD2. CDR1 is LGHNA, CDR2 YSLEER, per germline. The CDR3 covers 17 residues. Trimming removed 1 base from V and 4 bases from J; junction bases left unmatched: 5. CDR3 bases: TGCGCCAGCAGCCAAGGGACTAGCGGGAGGGCCTTTTACGAGCAGTACTTC. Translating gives CASSQGTSGRAFYEQYF.